Following are 18 T cell receptor beta chains from one sample sequenced in a study of T-cell reconstitution after alpha-beta-depleted transplantation in children. Unique molecular identifiers were incorporated during preparation of the TCRbeta library. Each CDR3 protein is one row after TCRdb ran MiXCR on the PCR reads. The sample has about 540,000 distinct CDR3 sequences; 25% to 30% are singletons. Source: PBMCs, taken before TCRalphabeta/CD19-depleted stem cell transplant. All receptors derive from a boy in the first two years of life with Wiskott-Aldrich syndrome, due to receive a stem cell transplant.

This clonotype was counted only a few times. The chain joins TRBV7-2 to TRBJ2-7; 7 nucleotides match TRBD2. Germline V gives CDR1 SGHTA, CDR2 FQGNSA. The CDR3 length is 17 residues. Unmatched junction bases numbered 10, after V lost 1 base and J lost 1 base. CDR3 sequence (DNA): TGTGCCAGCAGCTTAGTTGCGGGAGCTGGGGGTTCCTACGAGCAGTACTTC. As protein: CASSLVAGAGGSYEQYF.

This clonotype was counted between two and nine times. This CDR3 reads CSARAGAALNEQFF. CDR3 sequence (DNA): TGCAGTGCTAGGGCGGGAGCAGCCTTAAATGAGCAGTTCTTC. The chain combines TRBV20-1 with TRBJ2-1, with 7 bases fitting TRBD2. The CDR3 is 14 amino acids. CDR1 DFQATT and CDR2 SNEGSKA come from the germline V gene (reference sequence). After removal of 3 bases from V and 7 bases from J, the junction contained 9 bases not matched to a gene.

This clonotype showed up just a few times. V is TRBV6-5 and J is TRBJ2-5; 14 nucleotides match TRBD2. The CDR3 totals 16 residues. J lost 4 bases, V lost 2 bases, and 3 bases had no gene match. The germline CDR1 and CDR2 sequences are MNHEY and SVGAGI. This CDR3 is CASSYRGLAGAETQYF. In nucleotides, the CDR3 is TGTGCCAGCAGTTACAGGGGACTAGCGGGAGCAGAGACCCAGTACTTC.

The table lists this clonotype with a few counts. The chain links TRBV11-2 to TRBJ2-1, with D tentatively TRBD1 or TRBD2 (6 bases each). Germline assignment: CDR1 SGHAT and CDR2 FQNNGV. This CDR3 contains 15 residues. V was cut by 6 bases and J by 6 bases, with 18 bases left in between. The CDR3 DNA follows: TGTGCCAGCAGTCCGGGGGCTCCAATGGCCAATGAGCAGTTCTTC. Amino acid sequence: CASSPGAPMANEQFF.

This clonotype was counted between two and nine times. The chain uses TRBV5-1 and TRBJ2-7; D is perhaps TRBD1 (6 bases). Trimming took off 0 bases at V and 0 bases at J, with 13 bases between the two ends. CDR3 length: 16 amino acids. Germline CDR1 is SGHRS and CDR2 is YFSETQ. DNA of the CDR3: TGCGCCAGCAGCTTGGCAGGGACACCAATCTCCTACGAGCAGTACTTC. Its translation: CASSLAGTPISYEQYF.

The chain is built from TRBV20-1 and TRBJ1-1, with D possibly matching TRBD1 (5 bases). Germline lookup yields CDR1 DFQATT and CDR2 SNEGSKA (reference sequence). CDR3 length equals 13 residues. V was trimmed by 3 bases and J by 1 base, leaving 9 bases between them. The CDR3 DNA reads TGCAGTGCTAGTCAGGGTCGGAACACTGAAGCTTTCTTT. This encodes CSASQGRNTEAFF.

This clonotype came up a few times. The chain recombines TRBV5-1 with TRBJ2-7; D is tentatively TRBD1 or TRBD2 (5 bases each). Germline V gene data show CDR1 as SGHRS and CDR2 as YFSETQ. CDR3 length: 16 amino acids. Trimming shortened V by 2 bases and J by 0 bases, and 15 bases separated the two germline ends. CDR3 sequence: CASSFSPGRVSYEQYF. The DNA for the CDR3 is TGCGCCAGCAGCTTCTCACCGGGACGGGTCTCCTACGAGCAGTACTTC.

This clonotype has a single count. J is TRBJ2-4 and V is TRBV10-3; 9 bases agree with TRBD1. With V trimmed by 4 bases and J by 6 bases, 7 bases remained unmatched. CDR1 is ENHRY, CDR2 SYGVKD, per germline. The CDR3 contains 15 residues. In nucleotides, the CDR3 is TGTGCCATCAGTGGCCCCGGACAGGGGAGAAACATTCAGTACTTC. Its protein is CAISGPGQGRNIQYF.

This clonotype has just a few counts. V gene TRBV20-1 combines with J gene TRBJ1-1; 8 nucleotides agree with TRBD1. The CDR3 loop spans 14 amino acids. The J segment lost 1 base and the V segment lost 3 bases, leaving 4 bases of the junction unmatched. Germline V gene data show CDR1 as DFQATT and CDR2 as SNEGSKA (reference sequence). The CDR3: CSASRTGWNTEAFF. The CDR3 coding sequence is TGCAGTGCTAGCCGGACAGGGTGGAACACTGAAGCTTTCTTT.

The rearrangement joins TRBV27 to TRBJ2-5; TRBD1 might be the D (5 bases). The CDR3 loop spans 13 amino acids. With 2 bases removed from V and 4 bases from J, the gap between germline ends came to 8 bases. The germline gives CDR1 MNHEY, CDR2 SMNVEV (reference sequence). CDR3 nucleotides: TGTGCCAGCAGTTTAGACAGATTAGAGACCCAGTACTTC. As protein: CASSLDRLETQYF.

The genes are TRBV9 and TRBJ2-5; D perhaps matches TRBD2 (6 bases). The CDR3 totals 16 residues. The germline gives CDR1 SGDLS, CDR2 YYNGEE. Trimming stripped 0 bases from V and 5 bases from J, with 17 bases between. In DNA, the CDR3 is TGTGCCAGCAGCGTAGTGGGACTCACTCGCGAGGAGACCCAGTACTTC. This sequence encodes CASSVVGLTREETQYF.

This rearrangement joins TRBV5-1 to TRBJ2-5, with D possibly being TRBD1 (5 bases). The CDR3 is 15 amino acids. Deletions cut 4 bases from V and 1 base from J, with 14 bases between. Germline loops: CDR1 SGHRS, CDR2 YFSETQ. CDR3 sequence reads: CASSPDARAQETQYF. Here the CDR3 DNA reads TGCGCCAGCAGCCCGGACGCCAGGGCCCAAGAGACCCAGTACTTC.

This clonotype was seen a handful of times. This chain connects TRBV4-1 to TRBJ2-2; tentatively, D is TRBD2 (5 bases). Germline V gene lookup returns CDR1 MGHRA and CDR2 YSYEKL. Between the trimmed V and J ends, which lost 0 bases and 6 bases, there was a span of 26 bases. This CDR3 is 20 amino acids long. CDR3 protein: CASSQDRERTVIAGPGELFF. The CDR3 bases are TGCGCCAGCAGCCAAGATCGTGAGAGGACTGTAATCGCGGGTCCCGGGGAGCTGTTTTTT.

This clonotype was seen a handful of times. This chain links TRBV12-3 or TRBV12-4 with TRBJ1-1, with 7 bases lining up with TRBD1. V lost 2 bases, J lost 5 bases, and 5 bases stayed unmatched. The CDR3 runs to 14 residues. The CDR3 here is CASSLRGPGTEAFF. CDR3 bases: TGTGCCAGCAGTTTAAGGGGGCCGGGTACTGAAGCTTTCTTT.

CDR3 nucleotides: TGCAGTGCTAGAGATCCCGGACTAGCCTACAATGAGCAGTTCTTC. It encodes CSARDPGLAYNEQFF. The rearrangement uses TRBV20-1 and TRBJ2-1, with 7 bases lining up with TRBD2. This CDR3 contains 15 residues. J gave up 2 bases and V 0 bases, and 4 bases lay outside the gene matches. Germline assignment: CDR1 DFQATT and CDR2 SNEGSKA (reference sequence).

Only a few counts were recorded for this clonotype. This chain links TRBV2 with TRBJ2-3, with 10 bases fitting TRBD2. The CDR3 has 15 amino acids. V trimming: 3 bases; J trimming: 5 bases; junction bases outside the gene matches: 5. Per the germline V gene, CDR1 is SNHLY and CDR2 is FYNNEI. The CDR3 spells CASSDLAGAEDTQYF. CDR3 nucleotides: TGTGCCAGCAGTGACCTAGCGGGAGCGGAAGATACGCAGTATTTT. The whole variable domain, remainder taken from reference TRBV2 and TRBJ2-3, is EPEVTQTPSHQVTQMGQEVILRCVPISNHLYFYWYRQILGQKVEFLVSFYNNEISEKSEIFDDQFSVERPDGSNFTLKIRSTKLEDSAMYFCASSDLAGAEDTQYFGPGTRLTVL.

This clonotype appeared a few times. This chain uses TRBV9 with TRBJ2-3; D is ambiguous. V lost 0 bases and J lost 2, with 7 bases in between. Germline assignment: CDR1 SGDLS and CDR2 YYNGEE. This CDR3 is 14 amino acids long. The CDR3, as DNA: TGTGCCAGCAGCGTAGTAGCCCACACAGATACGCAGTATTTT. Protein: CASSVVAHTDTQYF.

The V call is TRBV4-1, the J call TRBJ2-5; TRBD2 aligns across 15 bases. The V gene end was trimmed by 2 bases and the J gene end by 1 base; junction bases not matched to a gene: 2. This CDR3 is built from 17 residues. Germline V lookup: CDR1 MGHRA, CDR2 YSYEKL. CDR3 in amino acids: CASSQRTSGRAQETQYF. DNA for the CDR3: TGCGCCAGCAGCCAAAGGACTAGCGGGAGGGCCCAAGAGACCCAGTACTTC.